This entry lists 27 T cell receptor beta chains sequenced from one sample in a study of early T cells in non-severe SARS-CoV-2 infection. TCRdb reprocessed the 5' RACE reads with MiXCR, giving one entry per CDR3 protein. This table has more than 80,000 distinct CDR3 sequences, more than 9.5% appearing once. Sequencing was performed on whole blood. These receptors all come from an adult who was a healthcare worker with PCR-confirmed SARS-CoV-2 infection or an uninfected control (not recorded which).

On this clonotype: Germline is not matched at one junction end, which may reflect a read error. V usage is TRBV9 and J usage is TRBJ2-1, with TRBD2 matching 12 bases. Germline-derived CDR1 and CDR2 are SGDLS and YYNGEE. This CDR3 is built from 14 residues. CDR3 sequence (DNA): TGTGCCAGCAGCCCAACTAGCGGGAGGAATGAGCGGTTCTTC. This encodes CASSPTSGRNERFF.

V is TRBV6-6 and J is TRBJ1-5, with D uncertain. Germline loops: CDR1 MNHNY, CDR2 SVGAGI (reference sequence). V was shortened by 5 bases and J by 7 bases, with 6 bases between the two germline ends. The CDR3 consists of 11 residues. The CDR3 sequence is CASSLGQPQHF. The CDR3, as DNA: TGTGCCAGCAGTCTGGGCCAGCCCCAGCATTTT.

This clonotype has a count of ten or more. The gene calls are TRBV7-8 and TRBJ1-5; D gene unclear. Trimming shortened V by 0 bases and J by 2 bases, and 11 bases separated the two germline ends. This CDR3 has 16 residues. The germline CDR1 and CDR2 sequences are SGHVS and FQNEAQ. The CDR3 here is CASSLARGSGNQPQHF. As DNA, the CDR3 is TGTGCCAGCAGCTTAGCTCGGGGATCCGGCAATCAGCCCCAGCATTTT.

The chain has TRBV4-1 and TRBJ2-7; D not resolved. Trimming pared 0 bases from V and 0 bases from J, leaving 9 bases between. This CDR3 is 15 amino acids long. Germline V gives CDR1 MGHRA, CDR2 YSYEKL. CDR3 in DNA: TGCGCCAGCAGCCAAGAACGGACCCCCTCCTACGAGCAGTACTTC. Its protein product is CASSQERTPSYEQYF.

The chain uses TRBV20-1 and TRBJ2-1; 8 nucleotides match TRBD1. Trimming removed 2 bases from V and 8 bases from J; junction bases left unmatched: 14. The germline V gene encodes CDR1 DFQATT and CDR2 SNEGSKA (reference sequence). CDR3 length: 16 amino acids. This CDR3 reads CSARPPDRALSDEQFF. Here the CDR3 DNA reads TGCAGTGCTAGACCCCCGGACAGGGCCTTGAGCGATGAGCAGTTCTTC.

This clonotype has ten or more counts. The rearrangement uses TRBV7-2 and TRBJ2-5; possibly TRBD2 for D (5 bases). CDR3 length equals 11 residues. Germline V gives CDR1 SGHTA, CDR2 FQGNSA. Trimming stripped 4 bases from V and 5 bases from J, with 5 bases between. CDR3 DNA: TGTGCCAGCAGCTGGAGGGAGACCCAGTACTTC. Encoded protein: CASSWRETQYF.

This clonotype was counted between two and nine times. CDR3 loop: CASKPRGAGDTQYF. CDR3 nucleotides: TGCGCCAGCAAACCGAGGGGGGCCGGGGATACGCAGTATTTT. J is TRBJ2-3 and V is TRBV5-1; either TRBD1 or TRBD2 may supply D (6 bases each). CDR1 SGHRS and CDR2 YFSETQ come from the germline V gene. Trimming removed 6 bases from V and 6 bases from J, with 17 bases in between. The CDR3 has 14 residues.

In this sample, this clonotype turned up many times. V is TRBV7-6 and J is TRBJ2-7; D gene uncertain. CDR1 is SGHVS, CDR2 FNYEAQ, per germline. With 3 bases removed from V and 5 bases from J, the gap between germline ends came to 5 bases. The CDR3 has 11 residues. The CDR3 coding sequence is TGTGCCAGCAGCTTTGGCCACGAGCAGTACTTC. Amino acid sequence: CASSFGHEQYF.

This clonotype was detected a few times. The rearrangement joins TRBV3-1 to TRBJ1-6; maybe TRBD1 (6 bases). The germline CDR1 and CDR2 sequences are LGHDT and YNNKEL (reference sequence). CDR3 size: 14 residues. V lost 5 bases to trimming and J lost 5 bases, with 10 bases between them. The CDR3: CASSRTDNNSPLHF. Here the CDR3 DNA reads TGTGCCAGCAGCAGGACAGATAATAATTCACCCCTCCACTTT.

This clonotype was seen many times. The rearrangement joins TRBV5-1 to TRBJ1-2; the D is unclear. V was clipped by 2 bases and J by 8 bases, with 13 bases between them. The CDR3 contains 13 residues. CDR1 and CDR2 (germline): SGHRS, YFSETQ. The CDR3 region is CASSLAGIGGYTF. CDR3 sequence (DNA): TGCGCCAGCAGCTTAGCTGGGATCGGAGGCTACACCTTC.

V gene TRBV12-3 or TRBV12-4 combines with J gene TRBJ1-4; a possible D gene is TRBD1 (6 bases). V was clipped by 6 bases and J by 5 bases, with 13 bases between them. The CDR3 consists of 14 residues. This chain's CDR3 is CASRRDTGNEKLFF. For the CDR3, the DNA is TGTGCCAGCAGACGGGACACGGGAAATGAAAAACTGTTTTTT.

The sample holds a few counts of this clonotype. CDR3 DNA: TGTGCCAGCAGCTTAATAGGTAAAGACACTGAAGCTTTCTTT. It specifies CASSLIGKDTEAFF. The chain recombines TRBV7-3 with TRBJ1-1; D unclear. In germline, CDR1 is SGHTA, CDR2 FQGTGA. V lost 1 base, J lost 3 bases, and 9 bases lay in between. The length of the CDR3 is 14 residues.

V is TRBV29-1 and J is TRBJ2-1, with 7 bases fitting TRBD2. This CDR3 contains 15 residues. Germline CDR1 and CDR2: SQVTM and ANQGSEA. Trimming removed 0 bases from V and 3 bases from J; junction bases left unmatched: 5. Here the CDR3 DNA reads TGCAGCGTTGAAGATCCCCAGCGGGGCTACAATGAGCAGTTCTTC. Translating gives CSVEDPQRGYNEQFF.

This clonotype was seen ten or more times. The chain links TRBV5-1 to TRBJ2-7; 7 bases fit TRBD2. CDR1 and CDR2 (germline): SGHRS, YFSETQ. The CDR3 is 16 residues long. J lost 3 bases, V lost 1 base, and 10 bases had no gene match. CDR3 sequence: CASSLNQGGVFYEQYF. Here the CDR3 DNA reads TGCGCCAGCAGCTTGAATCAGGGAGGGGTGTTCTACGAGCAGTACTTC.

This sequence joins TRBV19 and TRBJ1-5; D remains ambiguous. The ends were cut back, 4 bases at V and 5 bases at J, with 9 bases in the middle. The CDR3 loop spans 13 amino acids. CDR1 is LNHDA, CDR2 SQIVND, per germline (reference sequence). The CDR3 coding sequence is TGTGCCAGTAGTAAAGGCCCGGATCAGCCCCAGCATTTT. The encoded protein is CASSKGPDQPQHF.

In its sample, this clonotype was seen a few times. Written as DNA, the CDR3 is TGCGCCAGCAGCCAGATGGGACAGTCGAACACCGGGGAGCTGTTTTTT. Protein sequence: CASSQMGQSNTGELFF. V is TRBV4-1 and J is TRBJ2-2; TRBD1 agrees at 7 bases. CDR3 length: 16 residues. CDR1 is MGHRA, CDR2 YSYEKL, per germline. The trim removed 3 bases at V and 0 bases at J, leaving 4 bases unmatched.

This chain links TRBV6-1 with TRBJ2-2, with a possible D match to TRBD2 (6 bases). The CDR3 has 16 residues. Trimming left V 3 bases short and J 3 bases short, with 14 bases between. From germline, CDR1 is MNHNS and CDR2 SASEGT. In nucleotides, the CDR3 is TGTGCCAGCAGTGAGAGGCGGGACTCCGACACCGGGGAGCTGTTTTTT. This codes for CASSERRDSDTGELFF.

This clonotype has at least ten counts. The rearrangement links TRBV6-6 to TRBJ2-3; D might be TRBD2 (7 bases). The V end was cut by 2 bases, the J end by 4 bases, with 13 bases between. The CDR3 runs to 15 residues. Germline values: CDR1 MNHNY, CDR2 SVGAGI (reference sequence). In DNA form, the CDR3 reads TGTGCCAGCAGTTACGGGGGCGGGGGCCCAGATACGCAGTATTTT. Protein: CASSYGGGGPDTQYF.

This clonotype appeared many times. The chain carries TRBV9 and TRBJ2-2; weak D call: TRBD2 (6 bases). The CDR3 has 15 amino acids. In germline, CDR1 is SGDLS, CDR2 YYNGEE. V lost 3 bases to trimming and J lost 1 base, with 10 bases between them. CDR3 residues: CASSGTTLNTGELFF. The CDR3 DNA sequence: TGTGCCAGCAGCGGGACTACCCTGAACACCGGGGAGCTGTTTTTT.

The gene calls are TRBV6-6 and TRBJ1-4; 8 nucleotides match TRBD1. V lost 4 bases, J lost 8 bases, and 9 bases stayed unmatched. This CDR3 contains 15 residues. Germline assignment: CDR1 MNHNY and CDR2 SVGAGI (reference sequence). DNA of the CDR3: TGTGCCAGCAGTTCCACAGGGGGTAGAAGCGAAAAACTGTTTTTT. It yields the protein CASSSTGGRSEKLFF.

This clonotype showed up many times. The rearrangement uses TRBV4-1 and TRBJ2-7; TRBD1 matches 7 bases. Germline values: CDR1 MGHRA, CDR2 YSYEKL. The CDR3 totals 16 residues. With V trimmed by 0 bases and J by 1 base, 6 bases remained unmatched. The CDR3 spells CASSQEQGGPSYEQYF. The CDR3 DNA reads as TGCGCCAGCAGCCAAGAACAAGGGGGCCCTTCCTACGAGCAGTACTTC.

V usage is TRBV20-1 and J usage is TRBJ1-1; 7 bases line up with TRBD1. The CDR3 has 15 residues. Per germline, CDR1 DFQATT and CDR2 SNEGSKA (reference sequence). V shed 2 bases and J 4 bases; nucleotides not matched to a gene: 10. CDR3 protein: CSARLNTGAGTEAFF. CDR3 nucleotides: TGCAGTGCTAGACTCAATACAGGGGCGGGCACTGAAGCTTTCTTT.

The chain uses TRBV29-1 and TRBJ1-3; D unresolved. The V end was cut by 7 bases, the J end by 6 bases, with 16 bases between. The V gene's germline CDR1 is SQVTM and CDR2 ANQGSEA. This CDR3 has 13 residues. DNA for the CDR3: TGCAGCGCCGCCCGAATGGAGTCAAACACCATATATTTT. Protein product: CSAARMESNTIYF.

This clonotype was found a few times. The rearrangement joins TRBV2 to TRBJ2-2; D gene ambiguous. Trimming left V 6 bases short and J 1 base short, with 0 bases between. Germline assignment: CDR1 SNHLY and CDR2 FYNNEI. The CDR3 contains 11 residues. This chain's CDR3 is CASRNTGELFF. DNA of the CDR3: TGTGCCAGCAGGAACACCGGGGAGCTGTTTTTT.

This clonotype appeared many times. CDR3 DNA: TGTGCCAGCAGCCAAGGAATCGGAACCCCGGGGGAGCTGTTTTTT. This gives the protein CASSQGIGTPGELFF. This rearrangement joins TRBV3-1 to TRBJ2-2; D is unresolved. This CDR3 comprises 15 residues. V lost 1 base and J 8 bases, leaving 14 bases between the germline ends. CDR1 is LGHDT, CDR2 YNNKEL, per germline (reference sequence).

This clonotype has ten or more counts. This chain joins TRBV20-1 and TRBJ1-2; D may be TRBD1 (6 bases). V was pared by 6 bases and J by 3 bases, with 14 bases between. Per germline, CDR1 DFQATT and CDR2 SNEGSKA (reference sequence). The CDR3 is 13 amino acids. CDR3 bases: TGCAGTGCCCCCCCGGCAGGGGACTATGGCTACACCTTC. Residues: CSAPPAGDYGYTF.

This clonotype was recorded many times. This chain uses TRBV29-1 with TRBJ1-1; no clear D gene. The germline V and J ends were trimmed by 6 bases and 3 bases, with 11 bases remaining between them. CDR3 length: 12 amino acids. Germline CDR1 is SQVTM and CDR2 is ANQGSEA. In DNA, the CDR3 is TGCAGCGTCGAGTCGTGGGACACTGAAGCTTTCTTT. Its translation is CSVESWDTEAFF. Drawing the rest from reference TRBV29-1 and TRBJ1-1, the complete variable domain is SAVISQKPSRDICQRGTSLTIQCQVDSQVTMMFWYRQQPGQSLTLIATANQGSEATYESGFVIDKFPISRPNLTFSTLTVSNMSPEDSSIYLCSVESWDTEAFFGQGTRLTVV.